Shown below are 21 T cell receptor beta chains from a single sample sequenced in a study of blood T cell repertoires in COVID-19. Profiling relied on immunoSEQ multiplex PCR, and the TCRdb table lists in-frame clones only, not all of them. The sample holds around 76,000 clones; 80% are singletons and the top ten take over 10%. Material: peripheral blood. These receptors were obtained from a man aged 50-60 years with COVID-19, enrolled during active disease.

The rearrangement joins TRBV5-1 to TRBJ2-2, with 9 bases fitting TRBD2. There are 17 residues in the CDR3. Trimming at V came to 0 bases and at J to 5 bases, leaving 8 bases not matched to a gene. Germline CDR1 is SGHRS and CDR2 is YFSETQ. The CDR3 region has the DNA TGCGCCAGCAGCTTGGAAGTTAGCGGGAGTGTGACCGGGGAGCTGTTTTTT. Its translation is CASSLEVSGSVTGELFF.

This clone was seen only once. The genes are TRBV19 and TRBJ2-2, with TRBD1 matching over 10 bases. Germline loops: CDR1 LNHDA, CDR2 SQIVND (reference sequence). The CDR3 runs to 15 residues. With V trimmed by 6 bases and J by 5 bases, 6 bases remained unmatched. The chain's CDR3 is CASSDRGRGTGELFF. In nucleotides, the CDR3 is TGTGCCAGTAGCGACAGGGGGCGCGGAACCGGGGAGCTGTTTTTT.

The chain has TRBV4-3 and TRBJ2-4, with D tentatively TRBD2 (7 bases). Trimming took off 3 bases at V and 1 base at J, with 16 bases between the two ends. This CDR3 has 17 amino acids. Germline assignment: CDR1 LGHNA and CDR2 YSLEER. The CDR3 DNA sequence: TGCGCCAGCAGCCAGGGGGGGGCAGGGTGGGCCAAAAACATTCAGTACTTC. Protein sequence: CASSQGGAGWAKNIQYF.

A single count supports this clone. The chain recombines TRBV4-1 with TRBJ1-1; 11 positions agree with TRBD1. Losses at the gene ends were 4 bases for V and 5 bases for J; bases not matched to a gene: 9. This CDR3 comprises 16 residues. Germline values: CDR1 MGHRA, CDR2 YSYEKL. CDR3 sequence: CASSPRTGGSRTEAFF. For the CDR3, the DNA is TGCGCCAGCAGCCCACGGACAGGGGGCTCGCGGACTGAAGCTTTCTTT.

This clone turned up a few times. V and J are TRBV6-6 and TRBJ1-1, with D unclear. The ends were cut back, 2 bases at V and 2 bases at J, with 9 bases in the middle. Germline V gene sequence: CDR1 MNHNY, CDR2 SVGAGI (reference sequence). The CDR3 is 14 amino acids. In DNA, the CDR3 is TGTGCCAGCAGTTACCCGGAGCCTAACACTGAAGCTTTCTTT. Protein sequence: CASSYPEPNTEAFF.

The chain recombines TRBV6-5 with TRBJ2-3, with D hard to call. Trimming stripped 0 bases from V and 1 base from J, with 8 bases between. Germline V CDR1 and CDR2: MNHEY, SVGAGI. This CDR3 comprises 15 residues. The CDR3 DNA follows: TGTGCCAGCAGTTACTCAACCAGCGGCACAGATACGCAGTATTTT. The encoded protein is CASSYSTSGTDTQYF.

The J gene is TRBJ1-1, the V gene TRBV29-1; D uncertain. V was pared by 2 bases and J by 0 bases, with 10 bases between. In germline, CDR1 is SQVTM, CDR2 ANQGSEA. This CDR3 is built from 14 residues. Here the CDR3 reads CSVEFGSMNTEAFF. CDR3 nucleotide sequence: TGCAGCGTTGAATTCGGTTCTATGAACACTGAAGCTTTCTTT. The full variable domain, rest sourced from reference TRBV29-1 and TRBJ1-1, is SAVISQKPSRDICQRGTSLTIQCQVDSQVTMMFWYRQQPGQSLTLIATANQGSEATYESGFVIDKFPISRPNLTFSTLTVSNMSPEDSSIYLCSVEFGSMNTEAFFGQGTRLTVV.

This clone was seen a single time. Here the CDR3 DNA reads TGTGCCAGCAGCGCCTTAGCGGGAGGGCGGGTCAATGAGCAGTTCTTC. It codes for CASSALAGGRVNEQFF. The J gene is TRBJ2-1, the V gene TRBV9; 11 bases match TRBD2. This CDR3 region has 16 residues. Trimming at V came to 3 bases and at J to 6 bases, leaving 8 bases not matched to a gene. Germline CDR1 and CDR2: SGDLS and YYNGEE.

The rearrangement joins TRBV7-9 to TRBJ2-3; possibly TRBD2 for D (6 bases). Trimming left V 3 bases short and J 4 bases short, with 17 bases between. The germline V gene has CDR1 SEHNR and CDR2 FQNEAQ (reference sequence). The CDR3 spans 16 residues. CDR3 DNA: TGTGCCAGCAGCTTTGGCGGGACTTGGTCTTCAGATACGCAGTATTTT. This translates into CASSFGGTWSSDTQYF.

The genes are TRBV10-3 and TRBJ2-5; TRBD1 is a possible D gene (6 bases). The V gene lost 8 bases and the J gene lost 3 bases, with 10 bases spanning the gap. Per germline, CDR1 ENHRY and CDR2 SYGVKD. The CDR3 sequence is 12 residues long. CDR3 sequence reads: CAIRDIEETQYF. CDR3 in DNA: TGTGCCATCCGGGACATTGAAGAGACCCAGTACTTC.

The chain is built from TRBV29-1 and TRBJ1-2; 7 positions agree with TRBD1. CDR3 length: 12 residues. V lost 6 bases to trimming and J lost 3 bases; unmatched junction nucleotides: 4. Per germline, CDR1 SQVTM and CDR2 ANQGSEA. CDR3 amino acids: CSVGTAHYGYTF. The DNA of the CDR3 is TGCAGCGTAGGGACAGCCCACTATGGCTACACCTTC.

On this clone itself: A junction boundary mismatches the germline segment, possibly from a read error. CDR3 nucleotide sequence: TGTGCCTGGGCTAGCGGGAGGGCCCGGGACTTC. This translates into CAWASGRARDF. This rearrangement joins TRBV30 to TRBJ2-5; 12 bases are shared with TRBD2. This CDR3 contains 11 residues. Per germline, CDR1 GTSNPN and CDR2 SVGIG (reference sequence).

The chain links TRBV30 to TRBJ1-1, with D hard to call. This CDR3 has 11 amino acids. The V end was cut by 4 bases, the J end by 4 bases, with 7 bases between. In germline, CDR1 is GTSNPN, CDR2 SVGIG (reference sequence). The chain's CDR3 is CAWTRSTEAFF. CDR3 nucleotide sequence: TGTGCCTGGACGAGAAGCACTGAAGCTTTCTTT.

V and J are TRBV13 and TRBJ1-2; D is perhaps TRBD1 (6 bases). There are 14 residues in the CDR3. From germline, CDR1 is PRHDT and CDR2 FYEKMQ (reference sequence). V was shortened by 3 bases and J by 6 bases, with 14 bases between the two germline ends. The DNA of the CDR3 is TGTGCCAGCAGCTTGGGGACAAAAGTAGATGGCTACACCTTC. Its protein is CASSLGTKVDGYTF.

The rearrangement uses TRBV7-2 and TRBJ2-7; 8 bases map to TRBD2. This CDR3 spans 14 amino acids. V lost 6 bases to trimming and J lost 7 bases; unmatched junction nucleotides: 11. The germline CDR1 and CDR2 sequences are SGHTA and FQGNSA. The CDR3 sequence: CASRQGSGRWEQYF. The CDR3 nucleotides are TGTGCCAGCAGGCAAGGGAGCGGGAGATGGGAGCAGTACTTC.

The J gene is TRBJ2-3, the V gene TRBV2; 8 bases line up with TRBD1. CDR1 and CDR2 from the germline V gene are SNHLY and FYNNEI. This CDR3 has 16 amino acids. V dropped 8 bases and J dropped 0; count of bases not matched to a gene: 10. CDR3 residues: CASGRTGRSSTDTQYF. CDR3 in DNA: TGTGCCAGCGGAAGGACAGGGCGATCTAGCACAGATACGCAGTATTTT.

This chain links TRBV5-1 with TRBJ2-4, with TRBD2 identical over 10 bases. Trimming at V came to 4 bases and at J to 6 bases, leaving 10 bases not matched to a gene. Looked up from germline, CDR1 is SGHRS and CDR2 is YFSETQ. The CDR3 covers 16 residues. CDR3 nucleotides: TGCGCCAGCAGCCCGCGGGGAGCGGGGGGGGGAAACATTCAGTACTTC. It codes for CASSPRGAGGGNIQYF.

The chain recombines TRBV5-5 with TRBJ1-5; 10 positions match TRBD1. J lost 7 bases, V lost 4 bases, and 8 bases had no gene match. Germline-derived CDR1 and CDR2 are SGHKS and YYEKEE (reference sequence). The CDR3 extends over 15 amino acids. The CDR3 loop is CASSAGQGILQPQHF. CDR3 in DNA: TGTGCCAGCAGCGCGGGACAGGGGATCCTCCAGCCCCAGCATTTT.

The rearrangement uses TRBV25-1 and TRBJ2-3; 7 bases fit TRBD2. The V gene end was trimmed by 4 bases and the J gene end by 6 bases; junction bases not matched to a gene: 4. The CDR3 has 13 residues. In germline, CDR1 is MGHDK, CDR2 SYGVNS. CDR3 in DNA: TGTGCCAGCAGTGGGGGAGCGGGGGATACGCAGTATTTT. This encodes CASSGGAGDTQYF.

The rearrangement uses TRBV19 and TRBJ2-7; 12 positions agree with TRBD2. The junction had 6 bases not matched to a gene; V was cut back by 6 bases and J by 3 bases. The CDR3 has 15 residues. Per germline, CDR1 LNHDA and CDR2 SQIVND (reference sequence). This CDR3 reads CASSRGLAGNYEQYF. The CDR3 DNA is TGTGCCAGTAGCCGAGGACTAGCGGGGAACTACGAGCAGTACTTC.

The chain carries TRBV14 and TRBJ2-3; D ambiguous. The CDR3 is 14 amino acids. Germline V CDR1 and CDR2: SGHDN, FVKESK. The V end was cut by 4 bases, the J end by 1 base, with 9 bases between. The CDR3 spells CASSPLLGTDTQYF. The CDR3 DNA sequence: TGTGCCAGCAGCCCGCTATTGGGCACAGATACGCAGTATTTT.